This is a list of T cell receptor beta chains from one sample in a study of blood T cell repertoires in COVID-19. Method: immunoSEQ multiplex PCR; TCRdb's copy keeps in-frame clones and lacks some. In the table there are over 250,000 clones, roughly 90% of which are singletons. Sequencing was performed on peripheral blood. These receptors all stem from a woman aged 25 to 39 with acute or convalescent COVID-19. Both conserved end residues are part of each CDR3. D genes are given only for firm matches. Rows give clone size only sometimes, using once, few, many, or a class for an expanded clone.

>TRBJ2-4|TRBD1|TRBV7-8|-
CASSLPGQGAKNIQYF
TGTGCCAGCAGCCTTCCGGGACAGGGAGCCAAAAACATTCAGTACTTC
>TRBJ2-3|TRBD2|TRBV29-1|-
CSVEDRGGSTDTQYF
TGCAGCGTTGAAGATCGGGGGGGTAGCACAGATACGCAGTATTTT
>TRBJ2-2|-|TRBV19|-
CASSFRAGRSGYPGELFF
TGTGCCAGTAGTTTTAGGGCAGGGCGGTCTGGGTACCCCGGGGAGCTGTTTTTT
>TRBJ2-7|-|TRBV7-9|once
CASSLSREQYF
TGTGCCAGCAGCTTATCTCGGGAGCAGTACTTC
>TRBJ2-1|TRBD2|TRBV19|-
CASSMLAGPRDEQFF
TGTGCCAGTAGTATGCTAGCGGGCCCCCGAGATGAGCAGTTCTTC
>TRBJ2-4|TRBD1|TRBV25-1|-
CASSERTGGNIQYF
TGTGCCAGCAGTGAAAGGACAGGGGGAAACATTCAGTACTTC
>TRBJ2-5|-|TRBV14|-
CASSPEIWETQYF
TGTGCCAGCAGCCCGGAGATATGGGAGACCCAGTACTTC
>TRBJ2-7|TRBD1|TRBV7-6|-
CASRDRGDYEQYF
TGTGCCAGCAGAGACAGGGGAGACTACGAGCAGTACTTC
>TRBJ2-1|TRBD2|TRBV5-1|-
CASSTELADSYNEQFF
TGCGCCAGCAGCACAGAACTAGCGGACTCCTACAATGAGCAGTTCTTC
>TRBJ2-2|-|TRBV19|-
CASSIVGHGELFF
TGTGCCAGTAGTATAGTTGGGCACGGGGAGCTGTTTTTT
>TRBJ2-1|TRBD2|TRBV24-1|once
CATSDWVSGRRGYNEQFF
TGTGCCACCAGTGATTGGGTTAGCGGGAGGCGCGGTTACAATGAGCAGTTCTTC
>TRBJ2-1|TRBD2|TRBV6-5|-
CASSQLAGVRHEQFF
TGTGCCAGCAGCCAACTAGCGGGAGTTCGCCATGAGCAGTTCTTC
>TRBJ2-1|-|TRBV29-1|-
CSVARSYNEQFF
TGCAGCGTTGCGAGATCCTACAATGAGCAGTTCTTC
>TRBJ2-7|-|TRBV5-4|-
CASSSRGGVPAYEQYF
TGTGCCAGCAGCTCAAGGGGGGGGGTTCCAGCCTACGAGCAGTACTTC
>TRBJ2-2|-|TRBV30|-
CAWSVLSQGPGELFF
TGTGCCTGGAGTGTACTGAGTCAGGGCCCCGGGGAGCTGTTTTTT
>TRBJ2-7|TRBD1|TRBV3-1/TRBV3-2|-
CASSPDLTGDYESEQYF
TGTGCCAGCAGCCCAGACCTTACAGGGGATTATGAGTCCGAGCAGTACTTC
>TRBJ1-1|-|TRBV7-8|-
CASYGKPGTEAFF
TGTGCCAGCTACGGAAAGCCGGGAACTGAAGCTTTCTTT
>TRBJ1-1|-|TRBV19|-
CASRSEGGNTEAFF
TGTGCCAGTCGGTCCGAAGGGGGGAACACTGAAGCTTTCTTT
>TRBJ1-2|TRBD1|TRBV3-1/TRBV3-2|once
CASSQRTGNYGYTF
TGTGCCAGCAGCCAACGGACAGGAAACTATGGCTACACCTTC
>TRBJ1-3|-|TRBV4-3|-
CASSRLTGQLRASGNTIYF
TGCGCCAGCAGCCGTTTAACGGGACAACTAAGGGCTTCTGGAAACACCATATATTTT
>TRBJ1-6|TRBD1|TRBV19|-
CASSPLGQPNSPLHF
TGTGCCAGTAGCCCGCTGGGACAGCCGAATTCACCCCTCCACTTT
>TRBJ1-2|TRBD1|TRBV5-5|-
CASSPTGTGGAYGYTF
TGTGCCAGCAGCCCAACCGGGACAGGGGGCGCCTATGGCTACACCTTC
>TRBJ1-2|TRBD1|TRBV19|-
CASTPGQGSVGYGYTF
TGTGCCAGTACCCCGGGACAGGGGTCGGTCGGCTATGGCTACACCTTC
>TRBJ2-7|-|TRBV21-1|-
CASGSVSYEQYF
TGTGCCAGCGGGAGCGTCTCCTACGAGCAGTACTTC
>TRBJ2-2|-|TRBV14|-
CASSQFSDTGELFF
TGTGCCAGCAGCCAATTCTCTGACACCGGGGAGCTGTTTTTT
>TRBJ2-7|TRBD1|TRBV10-3|-
CAINPGQGLGEQYF
TGTGCCATCAATCCGGGACAGGGTCTTGGCGAGCAGTACTTC
>TRBJ1-4|TRBD1|TRBV5-1|-
CASSTGQGIGTNEKLFF
TGCGCCAGCAGCACTGGACAGGGAATAGGAACTAATGAAAAACTGTTTTTT
>TRBJ2-5|TRBD2|TRBV30|-
CAWSVVGRWETQYF
TGTGCCTGGAGTGTAGTCGGGAGGTGGGAGACCCAGTACTTC
>TRBJ2-1|TRBD2|TRBV15|once
CATTRIALAGFGNEQFF
TGTGCCACCACCCGAATCGCCCTAGCGGGATTTGGGAATGAGCAGTTCTTC
>TRBJ1-1|TRBD1|TRBV4-1|-
CASSPHRGQKTEAFF
TGCGCCAGCAGCCCCCACAGGGGGCAGAAAACTGAAGCTTTCTTT
>TRBJ2-7|-|TRBV6-2/TRBV6-3|-
CASSYSADSLYEQYF
TGTGCCAGCAGTTACTCGGCAGACAGCCTCTACGAGCAGTACTTC
>TRBJ1-4|TRBD1|TRBV18|-
CASSQRQGGDNEKLFF
TGTGCCAGCTCCCAGCGACAGGGTGGGGATAATGAAAAACTGTTTTTT
>TRBJ1-4|-|TRBV6-5|-
CASSYSGRATNEKLFF
TGTGCCAGCAGTTATTCAGGCCGTGCAACTAATGAAAAACTGTTTTTT
>TRBJ1-3|-|TRBV7-2|few
CASSLNGLPSGNTIYF
TGTGCCAGCAGCCTGAATGGACTGCCCTCTGGAAACACCATATATTTT
>TRBJ1-2|-|TRBV6-5|-
CASSSDILRGYTF
TGTGCCAGCAGTTCAGACATTTTACGAGGCTACACCTTC
>TRBJ2-1|TRBD2|TRBV13|-
CASSLETSGNTYNEQFF
TGTGCCAGCAGCTTAGAGACTAGCGGGAACACCTACAATGAGCAGTTCTTC
>TRBJ2-1|TRBD1|TRBV5-6|-
CASSLTWDSYNEQFF
TGTGCCAGCAGCTTGACCTGGGACAGCTACAATGAGCAGTTCTTC
>TRBJ1-5|-|TRBV27|-
CASSVISNQPQHF
TGTGCCAGCAGTGTCATCAGCAATCAGCCCCAGCATTTT
>TRBJ2-5|-|TRBV3-1/TRBV3-2|-
CASSQDRGETQYF
TGTGCCAGCAGCCAAGATCGAGGGGAGACCCAGTACTTC
>TRBJ1-4|-|TRBV18|-
CASSPVPVRKNEKLFF
TGTGCCAGCTCACCAGTCCCAGTCAGGAAGAATGAAAAACTGTTTTTT
>TRBJ2-6|-|TRBV7-9|-
CASSFYPSSGANVLTF
TGTGCCAGCAGCTTTTACCCCAGCTCTGGGGCCAACGTCCTGACTTTC
>TRBJ2-7|TRBD2|TRBV9|-
CASSVEQAGIYEQYF
TGTGCCAGCAGCGTAGAACAAGCGGGGATCTACGAGCAGTACTTC
>TRBJ1-1|-|TRBV29-1|-
CSDRQANTEAFF
TGCAGCGATCGACAGGCGAACACTGAAGCTTTCTTT
>TRBJ2-7|-|TRBV25-1|many
CASSESYEQYF
TGTGCCAGCAGTGAGAGCTACGAGCAGTACTTC
>TRBJ1-1|TRBD1|TRBV18|-
CASSGTAVAEAFF
TGTGCCAGCTCAGGGACAGCGGTGGCTGAAGCTTTCTTT
>TRBJ1-5|-|TRBV7-5|-
CARSADRVSNQPQHF
TGTGCCAGAAGCGCCGACAGGGTTAGCAATCAGCCCCAGCATTTT
>TRBJ1-3|-|TRBV7-2|few
CASSPGTSTGNTIYF
TGTGCCAGCAGCCCGGGGACATCAACTGGAAACACCATATATTTT